The 30 T cell receptor beta chains below were found in one sample sequenced in a study of monozygotic twins with inflammatory bowel disease (dated by TCRdb to the late 2010s). Library preparation was by 5' RACE. TCRdb names Illumina HiSeq 2500 as the instrument used. Following TCRdb reprocessing, every CDR3 protein sequence forms one entry, and DNA is not provided. The sample's table lists a count of approximately 85,000 distinct CDR3 sequences. 7.4% of the sample rests with the top ten. The sequenced sample consisted of blood. These receptors originate from a human donor with ulcerative colitis or Crohn's disease, or a healthy co-twin of an affected twin (not recorded which).

The chain joins TRBV7-9 to TRBJ1-2; TCRdb returns TRBD1, unconfirmable since there is no DNA. The CDR3 runs 15 residues. Germline CDR1 and CDR2: SEHNR and FQNEAQ (reference sequence). CDR3 residues: CASSLGDTGIRGYTF. The full variable domain, its missing parts supplied by reference TRBV7-9 and TRBJ1-2, is DTGVSQNPRHKITKRGQNVTFRCDPISEHNRLYWYRQTLGQGPEFLTYFQNEAQLEKSRLLSDRFSAERPKGSFSTLEIQRTEQGDSAMYLCASSLGDTGIRGYTFGSGTRLTVV.

This CDR3 is CSARWGETYEQYF. The J gene is TRBJ2-7, the V gene TRBV20-1; TCRdb returns TRBD1, unconfirmable since there is no DNA. This CDR3 has 13 residues. Per germline, CDR1 DFQATT and CDR2 SNEGSKA (reference sequence).

V is TRBV4-2 and J is TRBJ2-3; TCRdb names TRBD1, which stays unverified in the absence of DNA. The CDR3 loop spans 16 amino acids. The germline CDR1 and CDR2 sequences are LGHNA and YNFKEQ. The CDR3 here is CASSQVGRVGTDTHYF.

The V and J genes are TRBV20-1 and TRBJ1-5; TCRdb outputs TRBD1, but without DNA this stays unchecked. The CDR3 spans 14 residues. CDR1 and CDR2 from the germline V gene are DFQATT and SNEGSKA (reference sequence). The chain's CDR3 is CSATLGGGNQPQHF.

The chain links TRBV20-1 to TRBJ2-3. CDR1 is DFQATT, CDR2 SNEGSKA, per germline (reference sequence). The CDR3 contains 12 residues. The CDR3 here is CSAESSTDTQYF.

The gene calls are TRBV7-3 and TRBJ2-5; TCRdb gives TRBD2 as the D gene, but with no DNA this cannot be confirmed. The germline gives CDR1 SGHTA, CDR2 FQGTGA. The length of the CDR3 is 16 residues. The CDR3 sequence: CASSRGTSGHQETQYF.

The gene calls are TRBV5-8 and TRBJ2-1; TCRdb designates TRBD1, a call that cannot be tested without DNA. The CDR3 consists of 13 residues. The germline V gene encodes CDR1 SGHTS and CDR2 YDEGEE. The CDR3 protein is CASSLLGGNEQFF.

The chain joins TRBV2 to TRBJ2-3. Germline V gene data show CDR1 as SNHLY and CDR2 as FYNNEI. The CDR3 spans 15 residues. The CDR3 loop is CASSEEVGITDTQYF.

The chain carries TRBV3-1 and TRBJ2-7; the D call of TRBD2 rests on TCRdb alone, since no DNA is present to check it. The germline V gene has CDR1 LGHDT and CDR2 YNNKEL (reference sequence). This CDR3 is 17 amino acids long. CDR3 residues: CASSQIPVGRVLYEQYF.

The rearrangement links TRBV5-1 to TRBJ2-7; TCRdb indicates TRBD1, and absent DNA this call remains unverified. From germline, CDR1 is SGHRS and CDR2 YFSETQ. The CDR3 consists of 13 residues. CDR3 amino acids: CASSLGQRYEQYF. Based on the CDR3 plus reference TRBV5-1 and TRBJ2-7, the full variable domain is KAGVTQTPRYLIKTRGQQVTLSCSPISGHRSVSWYQQTPGQGLQFLFEYFSETQRNKGNFPGRFSGRQFSNSRSEMNVSTLELGDSALYLCASSLGQRYEQYFGPGTRLTVT.

This chain links TRBV6-5 with TRBJ2-3; TCRdb indicates TRBD2, and absent DNA this call remains unverified. In germline, CDR1 is MNHEY, CDR2 SVGAGI. CDR3 length: 17 amino acids. This CDR3 reads CASSYSPTAGASDTQYF.

The rearrangement joins TRBV19 to TRBJ2-2. This CDR3 has 13 amino acids. Germline loops: CDR1 LNHDA, CDR2 SQIVND (reference sequence). The CDR3 protein is CAATDGNTGELFF.

V usage is TRBV7-8 and J usage is TRBJ1-1; TCRdb names TRBD1, which stays unverified in the absence of DNA. The CDR3 runs 16 residues. Per the germline V gene, CDR1 is SGHVS and CDR2 is FQNEAQ. This CDR3 is CASSLDPTGANTEAFF. Full variable domain (remainder filled in from reference TRBV7-8 and TRBJ1-1): GAGVSQSPRYKVAKRGQDVALRCDPISGHVSLFWYQQALGQGPEFLTYFQNEAQLDKSGLPSDRFFAERPEGSVSTLKIQRTQQEDSAVYLCASSLDPTGANTEAFFGQGTRLTVV.

This sequence joins TRBV5-1 and TRBJ1-6; TCRdb lists TRBD1, though no DNA is available to test this call. The CDR3 has 17 residues. Germline lookup yields CDR1 SGHRS and CDR2 YFSETQ. The CDR3 protein is CASSLEGTASYNSPLHF.

This chain uses TRBV2 with TRBJ2-1; TCRdb returns TRBD2, unconfirmable since there is no DNA. Germline V gene lookup returns CDR1 SNHLY and CDR2 FYNNEI. This CDR3 is 17 amino acids long. The CDR3 is CASSEAPVAGGHNEQFF.

CDR3 loop: CASSSGTDTDTQYF. This rearrangement joins TRBV7-8 to TRBJ2-3; TCRdb's D call, TRBD2, is unchecked because there is no DNA. There are 14 residues in the CDR3. From germline, CDR1 is SGHVS and CDR2 FQNEAQ.

This chain links TRBV7-3 with TRBJ1-1. CDR1 is SGHTA, CDR2 FQGTGA, per germline. There are 15 residues in the CDR3. The CDR3 reads CASSPQGRVNTEAFF.

The CDR3 here is CASSHRIDEQFF. This sequence joins TRBV6-6 and TRBJ2-1. The germline gives CDR1 MNHNY, CDR2 SVGAGI (reference sequence). The CDR3 loop spans 12 amino acids.

The rearrangement links TRBV7-8 to TRBJ2-3; TCRdb selects TRBD2, and the lack of DNA leaves this call unchecked. Germline V gives CDR1 SGHVS, CDR2 FQNEAQ. This CDR3 contains 17 residues. CDR3 sequence: CASSPRSGGSATDTQYF. Based on the CDR3 plus reference TRBV7-8 and TRBJ2-3, the full variable domain is GAGVSQSPRYKVAKRGQDVALRCDPISGHVSLFWYQQALGQGPEFLTYFQNEAQLDKSGLPSDRFFAERPEGSVSTLKIQRTQQEDSAVYLCASSPRSGGSATDTQYFGPGTRLTVL.

This rearrangement joins TRBV21-1 to TRBJ2-2. TRBV21-1 is classified as a pseudogene. The CDR3 runs to 15 residues. CDR3 sequence: CASSNTEFGTGELFF.

The rearrangement uses TRBV2 and TRBJ2-7; TCRdb returns TRBD1, unconfirmable since there is no DNA. Germline V gene data show CDR1 as SNHLY and CDR2 as FYNNEI. The CDR3 length is 18 residues. The CDR3 loop is CASSEGGPGRAFVYEQYF.

The rearrangement joins TRBV20-1 to TRBJ2-1; the TCRdb D gene call, TRBD1, has no DNA to confirm it. This CDR3 has 16 residues. CDR1 is DFQATT and CDR2 is SNEGSKA in the germline V gene (reference sequence). The CDR3 is CSARVAGTGVNNEQFF.

The chain has TRBV12-3 or TRBV12-4 and TRBJ1-4. This CDR3 spans 14 amino acids. The CDR3 is CASSFFERGEKLFF.

The genes are TRBV6-1 and TRBJ1-5. Germline values: CDR1 MNHNS, CDR2 SASEGT. The CDR3 has 16 residues. CDR3 loop: CASTPPGGGLGQPQHF.

The V gene is TRBV18, the J gene TRBJ1-4. This CDR3 region has 11 residues. The germline V gene has CDR1 KGHSH and CDR2 LQKENI. This CDR3 is CASSQQEKLFF.

The chain links TRBV5-1 to TRBJ2-3. The CDR3 is 14 residues long. Germline V gives CDR1 SGHRS, CDR2 YFSETQ. This CDR3 is CASSLFSQRDTQYF.

This sequence joins TRBV20-1 and TRBJ1-6; TCRdb's assignment of TRBD1 cannot be checked, as there is no DNA. This CDR3 spans 13 amino acids. Germline V CDR1 and CDR2: DFQATT, SNEGSKA (reference sequence). The CDR3 spells CSAGGQGNSPLHF.

The V call is TRBV7-9, the J call TRBJ2-5. Germline assignment: CDR1 SEHNR and CDR2 FQNEAQ (reference sequence). CDR3 length: 14 residues. CDR3 amino acids: CASSLNGFEETQYF.

This chain uses TRBV12-3 or TRBV12-4 with TRBJ2-5; TCRdb indicates TRBD1, and absent DNA this call remains unverified. The CDR3 loop spans 15 amino acids. CDR3 protein: CASSPSRGGRETQYF.

This CDR3 reads CASSLEGHQPQHF. The chain carries TRBV5-1 and TRBJ1-5; TCRdb selects TRBD1, and the lack of DNA leaves this call unchecked. This CDR3 region has 13 residues. Germline assignment: CDR1 SGHRS and CDR2 YFSETQ.